These T cell receptor beta chains were read from a single sample in a study of cytomegalovirus exposure and HLA in healthy donors. The data were produced by immunoSEQ multiplex PCR, yet TCRdb's version contains in-frame clones alone and is incomplete. This table holds some 110,000 clones, more than 70% found once. The specimen sequenced was PBMCs. The origin of the receptors is a man between 25 and 39 years old in good health and CMV-seronegative. CDR3s include the opening cysteine and the closing phenylalanine or tryptophan. Each record gives: D gene, clone size, V gene, J gene, CDR3 protein, CDR3 DNA. A D gene is named only where the DNA matches it firmly. Size tells how often a clone was seen (once, few, many) or the class of an expanded clone, and some rows leave it out.

-	-	TRBV2	TRBJ1-2	CASSESGQASTLTF	TGTGCCAGCAGTGAAAGCGGGCAGGCCTCTACCTTAACCTTC
TRBD1	-	TRBV28	TRBJ1-2	CASSPPRTGHGYTF	TGTGCCAGCAGTCCTCCCAGGACAGGCCATGGCTACACCTTC
-	once	TRBV27	TRBJ1-1	CASTKWGGGVTKDSEAFF	TGTGCCAGCACTAAATGGGGGGGCGGGGTCACGAAGGATTCTGAAGCTTTCTTT
-	-	TRBV11-2	TRBJ2-3	CASSPTGTQYF	TGTGCCAGCAGCCCCACGGGTACGCAGTATTTT
TRBD1	-	TRBV6-6	TRBJ2-7	CASSLPPGQYSYEQYF	TGTGCCAGCAGCCTACCACCGGGACAGTACTCCTACGAGCAGTACTTC
TRBD2	-	TRBV30	TRBJ2-7	CAWSTSGGTYEQYF	TGTGCCTGGAGCACTAGCGGGGGGACCTACGAGCAGTACTTC
-	-	TRBV19	TRBJ2-1	CASSIVRPPVYEQFF	TGTGCCAGTAGTATTGTGCGCCCCCCCGTCTATGAGCAGTTCTTC
TRBD1	-	TRBV10-3	TRBJ1-1	CAISGIGQGKMNTEAFF	TGTGCCATCAGTGGGATAGGACAGGGGAAGATGAACACTGAAGCTTTCTTT
-	-	TRBV9	TRBJ1-4	CASSPGVLTNEKLFF	TGTGCCAGCAGCCCAGGGGTGTTAACTAATGAAAAACTGTTTTTT
TRBD2	few	TRBV5-1	TRBJ2-5	CASSLLGLAGVETQYF	TGCGCCAGCAGCTTGCTTGGACTAGCGGGAGTGGAGACCCAGTACTTC
TRBD1	-	TRBV6-1	TRBJ2-2	CASPTDRDAGELFF	TGTGCCAGCCCTACAGACAGGGACGCCGGGGAGCTGTTTTTT
-	-	TRBV5-1	TRBJ2-3	CASSLESVDTQYF	TGCGCCAGCAGCTTGGAGAGCGTGGATACGCAGTATTTT
-	-	TRBV6-5	TRBJ2-5	CASRQQQETQYF	TGTGCCAGCCGCCAACAACAAGAGACCCAGTACTTC
TRBD1	-	TRBV5-1	TRBJ2-7	CASSWGTGGNEQYF	TGCGCCAGCAGCTGGGGGACAGGGGGGAACGAGCAGTACTTC
TRBD2	-	TRBV5-1	TRBJ2-7	CASSLGRLAGSSYEQYF	TGCGCCAGCAGCTTGGGCAGACTAGCGGGTAGCTCCTACGAGCAGTACTTC
-	-	TRBV9	TRBJ1-1	CASSVGAGTSTEAFF	TGTGCCAGCAGCGTAGGTGCGGGTACGAGCACTGAAGCTTTCTTT
TRBD1	-	TRBV19	TRBJ1-1	CASSMTGAATEAFF	TGTGCCAGTAGTATGACAGGGGCGGCCACTGAAGCTTTCTTT
-	-	TRBV10-3	TRBJ2-3	CAISASGGGTDTQYF	TGTGCCATCAGTGCCTCTGGAGGGGGCACAGATACGCAGTATTTT
-	-	TRBV4-3	TRBJ2-5	CASSPHREGEDQETQYF	TGCGCCAGCAGCCCACACAGGGAAGGAGAAGACCAAGAGACCCAGTACTTC
-	-	TRBV6-1	TRBJ1-5	CASSVTREDQPQHF	TGTGCCAGCAGCGTCACTCGGGAGGATCAGCCCCAGCATTTT
TRBD1	-	TRBV5-1	TRBJ2-3	CASSTWTGRGDTQYF	TGCGCCAGCAGTACCTGGACAGGGCGGGGAGATACGCAGTATTTT
TRBD1	-	TRBV10-3	TRBJ2-1	CAIGQGVSYNEQFF	TGTGCCATCGGACAGGGGGTCTCCTACAATGAGCAGTTCTTC
TRBD2	-	TRBV18	TRBJ2-5	CASSLGTSRETQYF	TGTGCCAGCTCACTGGGGACTAGCAGGGAGACCCAGTACTTC
TRBD2	-	TRBV6-1	TRBJ2-2	CASSEFLTGGPNTGELFF	TGTGCCAGCAGTGAATTCCTTACGGGAGGGCCGAACACCGGGGAGCTGTTTTTT
TRBD1	few	TRBV19	TRBJ1-1	CASSDPIGTGLNTEAFF	TGTGCCAGTAGCGATCCGATCGGGACAGGCTTGAACACTGAAGCTTTCTTT
-	-	TRBV6-6	TRBJ1-1	CASSWGHPNTEAFF	TGTGCCAGCAGTTGGGGACACCCGAACACTGAAGCTTTCTTT
TRBD1	-	TRBV7-2	TRBJ1-3	CASSPRGQDSGNTIYF	TGTGCCAGCAGCCCCCGTGGACAGGACTCTGGAAACACCATATATTTT
TRBD2	-	TRBV27	TRBJ2-7	CASRSLSGGSYEQYF	TGTGCCAGCAGATCCCTTAGCGGGGGTTCCTACGAGCAGTACTTC
TRBD2	-	TRBV4-1	TRBJ2-7	CASSRTSGGYEQYF	TGCGCCAGCAGCCGGACTAGCGGGGGCTACGAGCAGTACTTC
-	-	TRBV4-3	TRBJ1-2	CASSRTPKSRGYTF	TGCGCCAGCAGCCGAACGCCTAAGAGCCGGGGCTACACCTTC
TRBD1	-	TRBV2	TRBJ2-7	CASSEGDRRAYEQYF	TGTGCCAGCAGTGAGGGGGACAGGAGGGCCTACGAGCAGTACTTC
TRBD2	-	TRBV6-1	TRBJ2-7	CASSEVGGTAYEQYF	TGTGCCAGCAGTGAAGTGGGGGGGACTGCCTACGAGCAGTACTTC
-	-	TRBV5-1	TRBJ1-2	CASSMSTTGRGDGYTF	TGCGCCAGCAGCATGAGCACCACCGGGAGGGGGGATGGCTACACCTTC
-	once	TRBV10-1	TRBJ1-1	CASTRGVGDTEAFF	TGCGCCAGCACTCGGGGGGTAGGAGACACTGAAGCTTTCTTT
-	-	TRBV25-1	TRBJ1-2	CASSDTGDGYTF	TGTGCCAGCAGTGACACAGGAGATGGCTACACCTTC
-	once	TRBV7-2	TRBJ2-7	CASSLTGTSYEQYF	TGTGCCAGCAGCTTAACGGGAACCTCCTACGAGCAGTACTTC
-	-	TRBV7-3	TRBJ2-5	CASSRTYKETQYF	TGTGCCAGCAGCAGGACTTACAAAGAGACCCAGTACTTC
TRBD2	-	TRBV28	TRBJ2-7	CASSLSSGSSYEQYF	TGTGCCAGCAGTCTCTCTAGCGGCAGCTCCTACGAGCAGTACTTC
-	-	TRBV10-2	TRBJ2-7	CASSDIVSYEQYF	TGCGCCAGCAGTGATATAGTCTCCTACGAGCAGTACTTC
TRBD2	-	TRBV28	TRBJ2-1	CASSEGLAGDSRGNNEQFF	TGTGCCAGCAGCGAGGGACTAGCGGGAGATTCCCGGGGGAACAATGAGCAGTTCTTC
TRBD1	-	TRBV7-2	TRBJ1-1	CASSWDRAAEAFF	TGTGCCAGCAGCTGGGACAGGGCAGCTGAAGCTTTCTTT